What follows are 5 T cell receptor beta chains derived from one specimen sequenced in a study of T cells in Graves' hyperthyroidism and ophthalmopathy. Amplification yielded TCR beta CDR3 regions, with RNA transcripts as the source. Primed by the HTBI set, a first-round RT-PCR was run on the TCR CDR3. TCRdb itself ran the multiplex PCR reads through MiXCR, one entry per CDR3 protein. The sample yields 300,000 to 500,000 distinct CDR3 sequences, 15% seen once. Input material: blood. The receptors were gathered from a woman aged 25 to 45 with Graves' hyperthyroidism.

This clonotype showed up just a few times. J is TRBJ2-7 and V is TRBV6-1; no firm D call. V lost 6 bases and J lost 6, with 18 bases in between. From germline, CDR1 is MNHNS and CDR2 SASEGT. This CDR3 has 14 residues. The CDR3 here is CASSRSMAALEQYF. In DNA form, the CDR3 reads TGTGCCAGCAGCCGGTCTATGGCAGCCCTCGAGCAGTACTTC.

This chain connects TRBV28 to TRBJ2-5; D gene uncertain. The germline V and J ends were trimmed by 6 bases and 7 bases, with 15 bases remaining between them. Per the germline V gene, CDR1 is MDHEN and CDR2 is SYDVKM. The CDR3 has 13 amino acids. Here the CDR3 DNA reads TGTGCCAGCAGCCCCGGCTTCGGTGGGACCCAGTACTTC. This gives the protein CASSPGFGGTQYF.

This chain joins TRBV18 and TRBJ2-2; 13 bases are a match to TRBD2. After removal of 8 bases from V and 3 bases from J, the junction contained 12 bases not matched to a gene. Per germline, CDR1 KGHSH and CDR2 LQKENI. CDR3 length: 18 amino acids. The CDR3 nucleotides read TGTGCCAGCCAACCAGGACTAGCGGGAGTTTCGGACACCGGGGAGCTGTTTTTT. This sequence encodes CASQPGLAGVSDTGELFF.

This clonotype has ten or more counts. The junction departs from germline at one end; a sequencing error may be responsible. The CDR3 reads CTSSHPTGGLINEQFF. CDR3 nucleotides: TGTACCAGCAGCCATCCGACAGGGGGCCTGATAAATGAGCAGTTCTTC. This chain connects TRBV3-1 to TRBJ2-1; TRBD1 matches 10 bases. CDR3 length: 16 amino acids. Germline V gene data show CDR1 as LGHDT and CDR2 as YNNKEL (reference sequence).

About this clonotype: A much bigger clone sits one base away, suggesting this may be a read error. V usage is TRBV12-3 or TRBV12-4 and J usage is TRBJ1-3; D remains ambiguous. The CDR3 loop spans 12 amino acids. The CDR3: CASTLWGSTIYF. CDR3 coding DNA: TGTGCCAGCACCCTGTGGGGAAGCACCATATATTTT.